This T cell receptor beta chain came from a study of blood T cell repertoires in COVID-19. Study-wide background: In each case, the material was cDNA or gDNA derived from T cells, B-cell-depleted T cells, or PBMCs.

This clone was counted only a few times. This CDR3 has 16 amino acids. Germline V gives CDR1 MNHNY, CDR2 SVGAGI (reference sequence). Losses at the gene ends were 6 bases for V and 8 bases for J; bases not matched to a gene: 12. Participants were placed into cohorts based on the clinical history they reported. Recovered status in Cohort 3 required two negative PCRs, clearance, or symptom resolution. In the source study's methods: Scientists estimated how many nucleated cells there were by amplifying reference gene primers. The method was immunoSEQ multiplex PCR; TCRdb's version includes in-frame clones alone and lacks a portion of them. V, J and clone size reflect that table, while D and trimming were determined from the DNA. The top ten clones hold about 5.5% of a sample with 250,000 to 350,000 clones, roughly 89% of them seen once.

The sample comprised PBMCs or T cells enriched from blood (not recorded which). The chain combines TRBV6-6 with TRBJ1-6; TRBD1 matches 8 bases. The TCR sequence derives from a woman aged 40 to 50 who had recovered from COVID-19. CDR3 DNA sequence: TGTGCCAGCAGCATGGGGCCGGGGACAGGAGATTCACCCCTCCACTTT. It yields the protein CASSMGPGTGDSPLHF.